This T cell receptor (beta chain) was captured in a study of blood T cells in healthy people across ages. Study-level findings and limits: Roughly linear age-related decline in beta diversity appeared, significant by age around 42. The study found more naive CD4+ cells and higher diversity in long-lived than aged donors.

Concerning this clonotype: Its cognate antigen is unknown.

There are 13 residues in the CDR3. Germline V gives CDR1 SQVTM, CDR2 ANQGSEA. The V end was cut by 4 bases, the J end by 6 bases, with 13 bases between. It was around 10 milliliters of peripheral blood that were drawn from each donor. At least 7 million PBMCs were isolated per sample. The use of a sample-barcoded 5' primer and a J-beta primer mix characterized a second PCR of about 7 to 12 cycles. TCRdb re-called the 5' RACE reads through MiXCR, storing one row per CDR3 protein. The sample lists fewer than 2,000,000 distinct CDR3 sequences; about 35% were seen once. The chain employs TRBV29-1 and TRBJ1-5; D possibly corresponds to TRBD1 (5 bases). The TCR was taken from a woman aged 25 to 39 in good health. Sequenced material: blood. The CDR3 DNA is TGCAGCGTTGTTAACAGGTTGGGTCAGCCCCAGCATTTT. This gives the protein CSVVNRLGQPQHF.